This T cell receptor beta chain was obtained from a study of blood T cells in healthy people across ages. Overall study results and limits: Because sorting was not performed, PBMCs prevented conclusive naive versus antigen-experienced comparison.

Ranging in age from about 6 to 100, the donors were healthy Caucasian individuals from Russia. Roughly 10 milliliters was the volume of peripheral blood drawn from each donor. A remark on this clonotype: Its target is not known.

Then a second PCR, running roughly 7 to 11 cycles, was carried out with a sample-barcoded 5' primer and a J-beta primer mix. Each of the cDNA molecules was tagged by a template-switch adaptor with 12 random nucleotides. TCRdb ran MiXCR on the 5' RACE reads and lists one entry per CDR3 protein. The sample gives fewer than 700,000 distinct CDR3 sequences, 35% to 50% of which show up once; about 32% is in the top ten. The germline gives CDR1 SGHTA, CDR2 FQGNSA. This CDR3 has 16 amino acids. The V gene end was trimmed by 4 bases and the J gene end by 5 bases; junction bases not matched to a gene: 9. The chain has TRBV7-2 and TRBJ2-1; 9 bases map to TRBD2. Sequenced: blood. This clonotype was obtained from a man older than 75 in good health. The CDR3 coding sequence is TGTGCCAGCAGCTCTTATAGCGGGAGCGGCCACAATGAGCAGTTCTTC. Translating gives CASSSYSGSGHNEQFF. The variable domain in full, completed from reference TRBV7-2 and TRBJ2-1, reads GAGVSQSPSNKVTEKGKDVELRCDPISGHTALYWYRQSLGQGLEFLIYFQGNSAPDKSGLPSDRFSAERTGGSVSTLTIQRTQQEDSAVYLCASSSYSGSGHNEQFFGPGTRLTVL.